This T cell receptor beta chain is drawn from a study of cytomegalovirus exposure and HLA in healthy donors (dated by TCRdb to about 2017). Background for the entire study: An earlier analysis of several hundred of the donors reported about 250 Gb of sequence data and some 100 million unique TCR beta sequences from 190 million or so T cells. The number of typed donors differed by locus: about 629-630 for A, B, C, DRB1 and DQB1; 522 for DQA1; 606 for DPA1; and approximately 450 for DPB1. Because of strong linkage in the cohort, roughly five DR-DQ haplotypes were treated as single units for association and clustering. HLA typing included class I and class II loci at four-digit resolution. The study profiled the T cell repertoires of 500 to 800 subjects by immunosequencing and related them to cytomegalovirus serostatus. To decide whether each TCR beta V gene segment behaved as functional or pseudogenic, an earlier analysis of approximately 590 of the donors relied on high-throughput TCR beta sequencing. Alongside the repertoire data, information on donor age, sex, ethnicity and CMV serostatus was compiled. Across about 370 genotyped donors of the cohort, an average of roughly 250,000 unique TCR beta nucleotide sequences per donor were sequenced, and about a sixth of those sequences were non-productive. Rather than using new phenotypic data, the later analysis identified candidate immune exposures from TCR beta sequences and from how often those sequences occurred across donors. In a later genetic analysis, genome-wide SNP genotypes for about three fifths of the roughly 670 donors were used, and that subset was treated as a discovery cohort. The study aimed to test whether signatures of past pathogen exposure could be identified by cataloging public T cell receptors. A separate validation cohort of 100 to 150 different subjects was used in addition to the roughly 700-subject first cohort. All discovery cohort repertoires had been generated on a single sequencing platform. To predict cytomegalovirus infection status, the study brought together high-throughput TCR immunosequencing, statistical association of individual TCRs with disease status, and machine learning. Among the roughly 390 genotyped donors, 81% belonged to the genetic ancestry cluster associated with self-reported Caucasian donors. An early release covering about 600 HLA-typed donors comprised about 320 gigabases of sequencing data and around 80 million unique TCR sequences. A later analysis re-analyzed previously published TCR beta repertoires from approximately 670 donors and added high-resolution HLA genotyping to study TCR occurrence patterns.

The library relied on the immunoSEQ multiplex PCR assay. A mixture of 60 forward primers for TCR Vbeta segments and 13 reverse primers for TCR Jbeta segments was used in the multiplex PCR. Amplification of the CDR3 region of rearranged TCR beta genes was performed with a multiplex PCR assay on genomic DNA. Amplified TCR beta libraries were sequenced as 87-base-pair reads on the Illumina HiSeq System. The authors' analysis ran thus. A later analysis tallied roughly 78 million unique TCR beta chains across the 640 or so repertoires, and about 12 million of those chains were shared by two or more donors. Raw reads were error-corrected and collapsed into unique sequences with a nearest-neighbor algorithm that merged closely related sequences to remove PCR and sequencing errors. Alignment of CDR3 sequences to IMGT reference sequences was used to assign V, D and J gene segments. For a sequence to be retained, a match of at least six nucleotides was required to both a V gene segment and a J gene segment. A rearrangement counted as productive if the CDR3 had no stop codons and remained in frame with V and J, and every other rearrangement counted as non-productive. Following IMGT convention, CDR3 was defined as the stretch from the second conserved V-encoded cysteine to the conserved J-encoded phenylalanine. The earlier analysis of roughly 590 of the donors excluded sequences that lacked an unambiguous match to a single V gene segment. An earlier analysis of a few hundred of the donors classified V segments as functional when productive rearrangements were above 56.7% and as segregating when the standard deviation between donors was above 5%. A statistical classification framework was built to diagnose cytomegalovirus status from the catalog of TCR beta chain sequences. In a later analysis, V and J genes were assigned by comparing TCR nucleotide sequences against IMGT/GENE-DB human TR gene sequences. In a later analysis, CDR3 sequences and most-parsimonious VDJ recombination scenarios were assigned using the TCRdist pipeline. In a later analysis, each TCR beta chain was defined by its CDR3 amino acid sequence together with its V-gene family, and reads without a unique V-gene family were excluded. A later analysis removed 600 or so highly shared, low-generation-probability nucleotide sequences to deal with suspected cross-contamination and a sequencing artifact. For each public chain, a later analysis derived a clonal expansion index from normalized ranks of inferred template counts within each repertoire. Generation probabilities in a later analysis came from a VDJ recombination model fitted to out-of-frame rearrangements, and those results were checked against IGoR. A later analysis scored TCR-TCR, TCR-HLA and TCR-CMV co-occurrence with hypergeometric tests, applying a repertoire-size bias correction to TCR pairs. False discovery rates were estimated in a later analysis by permuting HLA or CMV assignments 20 times. In a later analysis, co-occurring TCRs were grouped using DBSCAN, with TCRdist sequence similarity added in when clustering inside HLA-allele-positive subsets. Co-occurrence clustering excluded repertoires with fewer than 30,000 or more than 120,000 public chains, plus five with anomalous nucleotide sharing. What TCRdb holds here is the immuneACCESS table cut down to in-frame rearrangements. Part of the clones is not present; checked against another copy, under half of the missing clones reflect an unresolved V gene, and the others are unexplained. The DNA was the basis for D and trimming; V, J and clone size are from that table. This sample is represented by 150,000 to 200,000 clones; roughly 83% of them were singletons. The top ten clonotypes cover 0.2% to 0.3% of the sample.

Beyond this particular receptor, the publication reports: Compared with equally common non-associated chains, HLA-associated TCR beta chains in a later analysis were more clonally expanded and had lower generation probabilities. An earlier analysis of around 600 of the donors showed that most TCR beta V segments appeared in productive rearrangements either about 87% or about 30% of the time, which broadly matched IMGT annotations. According to a later analysis, parvovirus B19, influenza, CMV and Epstein-Barr virus appeared linked to several top co-occurrence clusters. A later genetic analysis associated a missense DCLRE1C variant with V-gene and J-gene trimming of TCR beta chains, and an independent cohort replicated the association. Most TCR sequences were seen in very few donors, while some public TCRs were found in many individuals. The classifier was reported to diagnose cytomegalovirus status with high specificity and sensitivity in both the original cohort and the validation cohort. The only immune exposure information available for the cohort was CMV serostatus. This cohort had only TCR beta chains sequenced, and the lack of alpha or paired-chain data limited which features could be detected. The authors suggested that the approach could potentially be extended to other disease states and immunological phenotypes. Correlated functional status among segregating V segments might be attributable to linkage disequilibrium, but an unknown experimental factor could not be ruled out. A group of highly shared sequence variants was considered likely to be a technical artifact of the sequencing pipeline. Because HLA typing was unavailable for some donors at each locus, only the typed subset was used in association tests. The 87-base-pair reads could not distinguish some IMGT-functional V segments, including TRBV6-2 and TRBV6-3, so those segments were excluded. The study gave a list of some 150 TCR beta chains associated with cytomegalovirus. In a later analysis, TCR association rates were found to vary across HLA loci, with the most associated TCRs seen for DRB1 alleles and the fewest for HLA-C alleles. A further reported finding was that TCR beta sequences accurately predicted the HLA-A and HLA-B alleles for most subjects in the first cohort. A later analysis found that most CMV-associated TCR beta chains appeared HLA-restricted, with HLA associations seemingly driven largely by CMV exposure. Roughly uniform sequencing depth across donors was assumed in presence/absence analyses, although this assumption may not hold. At a false discovery rate of 0.05, a later analysis linked some 17,000 TCR beta sequences to specific HLA alleles. In a later genetic analysis, fewer N-insertions in productive TCRs were reported among donors in an Asian-associated ancestry cluster than the roughly 670-donor mean. Seventeen rarely observed V segments, including chromosome 9 orphons, were excluded from the earlier analysis of approximately 600 of the donors because counts were too low. In vitro tests confirmed that a few of the cytomegalovirus-associated TCR beta chains recognize cytomegalovirus antigens. Assigning TCR associations to individual alleles was difficult when HLA alleles, especially DR and DQ, strongly co-occurred.

CDR1 and CDR2 were assigned from the germline V gene as SGHVS and FQNEAQ. Its CDR3 holds 18 amino acids, cysteine through phenylalanine. Of the read, only the CDR3 DNA is kept; its 54 bases are in frame from base 1. Germline trimming: 3 bases from V, 1 base from J; junction bases outside gene matches: 12. The cohort was made up of hundreds of healthy bone marrow donors. Cohort members were all nominally healthy when sampled, although unrecorded immune exposures were likely present. The donor was CMV seronegative and was included in the group of about 400 seronegative cohort members. Each donor provided a peripheral blood sample, and peripheral blood mononuclear cells were used for TCR beta sequencing. The Qiagen DNeasy Blood Extraction Kit was used to extract genomic DNA from the blood cell samples. As for this clone: The specificity of this receptor is unknown. Base quality data are lacking; no much larger clone is found one base away.

The clonotype originates from a boy aged 5-17 years in good health and CMV-seronegative. The chain employs TRBV7-8 and TRBJ2-3, with 8 middle bases fitting TRBD2. Sequenced material: PBMCs. The bases read TGTGCCAGCAGCTTTGGGCGGGGGGCCCGGAAGGGCACAGATACGCAGTATTTT. This is translated as CASSFGRGARKGTDTQYF.